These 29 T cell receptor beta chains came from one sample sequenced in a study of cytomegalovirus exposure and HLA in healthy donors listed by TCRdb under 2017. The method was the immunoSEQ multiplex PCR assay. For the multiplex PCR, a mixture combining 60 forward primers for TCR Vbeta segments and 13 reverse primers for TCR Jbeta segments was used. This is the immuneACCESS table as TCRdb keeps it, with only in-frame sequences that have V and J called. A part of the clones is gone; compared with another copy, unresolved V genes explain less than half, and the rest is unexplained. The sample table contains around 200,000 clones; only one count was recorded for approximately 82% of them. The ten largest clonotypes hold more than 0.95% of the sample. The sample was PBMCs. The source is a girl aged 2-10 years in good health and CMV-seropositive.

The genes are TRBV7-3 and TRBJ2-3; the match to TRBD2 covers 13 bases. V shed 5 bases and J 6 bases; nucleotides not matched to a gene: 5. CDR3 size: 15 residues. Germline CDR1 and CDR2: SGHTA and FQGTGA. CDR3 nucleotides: TGTGCCAGCAGCGCCGGACTAGCGGGGGTTGATACGCAGTATTTT. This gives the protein CASSAGLAGVDTQYF.

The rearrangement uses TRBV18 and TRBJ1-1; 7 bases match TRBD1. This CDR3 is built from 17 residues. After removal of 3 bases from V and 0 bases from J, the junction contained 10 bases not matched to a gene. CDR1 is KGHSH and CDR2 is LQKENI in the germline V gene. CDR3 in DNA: TGTGCCAGCTCACCCAAATCGGGACAGTCCATGAACACTGAAGCTTTCTTT. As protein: CASSPKSGQSMNTEAFF.

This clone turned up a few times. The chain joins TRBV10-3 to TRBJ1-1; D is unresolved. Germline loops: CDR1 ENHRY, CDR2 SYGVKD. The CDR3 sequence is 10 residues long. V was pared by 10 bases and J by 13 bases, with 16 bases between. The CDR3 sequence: CAREWTYDFF. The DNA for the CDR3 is TGTGCCAGGGAGTGGACTTACGATTTCTTT.

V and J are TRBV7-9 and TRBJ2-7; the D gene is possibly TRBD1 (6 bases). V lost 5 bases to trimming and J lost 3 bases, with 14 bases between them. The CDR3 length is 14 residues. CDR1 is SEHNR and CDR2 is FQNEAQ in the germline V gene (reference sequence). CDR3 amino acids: CASSQTTGYYEQYF. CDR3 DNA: TGTGCCAGCAGCCAAACGACAGGCTACTACGAGCAGTACTTC. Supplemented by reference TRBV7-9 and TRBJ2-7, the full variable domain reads DTGVSQNPRHKITKRGQNVTFRCDPISEHNRLYWYRQTLGQGPEFLTYFQNEAQLEKSRLLSDRFSAERPKGSFSTLEIQRTEQGDSAMYLCASSQTTGYYEQYFGPGTRLTVT.

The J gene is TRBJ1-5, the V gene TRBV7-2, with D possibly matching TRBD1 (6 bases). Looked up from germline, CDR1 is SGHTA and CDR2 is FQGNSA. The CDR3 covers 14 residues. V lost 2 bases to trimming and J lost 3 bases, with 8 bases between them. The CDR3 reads CASSLRQDNQPQHF. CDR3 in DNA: TGTGCCAGCAGCTTAAGACAGGACAATCAGCCCCAGCATTTT.

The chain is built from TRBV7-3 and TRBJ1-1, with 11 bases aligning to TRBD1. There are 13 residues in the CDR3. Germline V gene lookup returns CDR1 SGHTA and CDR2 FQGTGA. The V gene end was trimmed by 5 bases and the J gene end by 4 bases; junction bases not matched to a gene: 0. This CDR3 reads CASSGQGATEAFF. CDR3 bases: TGTGCCAGCAGCGGACAGGGGGCCACTGAAGCTTTCTTT.

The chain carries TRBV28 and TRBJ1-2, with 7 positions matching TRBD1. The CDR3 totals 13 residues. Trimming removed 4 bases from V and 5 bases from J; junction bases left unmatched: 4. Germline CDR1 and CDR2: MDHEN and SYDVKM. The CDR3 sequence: CASSSGQIYGYTF. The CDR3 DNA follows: TGTGCCAGCAGTTCGGGACAGATTTATGGCTACACCTTC.

The CDR3 here is CASSLEGHPFEQFF. In nucleotides, the CDR3 is TGCGCCAGCAGCTTGGAGGGACACCCTTTTGAGCAGTTCTTC. This chain connects TRBV5-1 to TRBJ2-1; a possible D gene is TRBD1 (6 bases). Looked up from germline, CDR1 is SGHRS and CDR2 is YFSETQ. Trimming stripped 0 bases from V and 9 bases from J, with 13 bases between. This CDR3 is 14 amino acids long.

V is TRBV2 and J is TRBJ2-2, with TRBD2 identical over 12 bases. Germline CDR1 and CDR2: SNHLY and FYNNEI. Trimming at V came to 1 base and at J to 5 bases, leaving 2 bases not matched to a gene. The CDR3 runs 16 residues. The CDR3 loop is CASSEGGTSGTGELFF. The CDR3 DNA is TGTGCCAGCAGTGAAGGAGGGACTAGCGGGACCGGGGAGCTGTTTTTT.

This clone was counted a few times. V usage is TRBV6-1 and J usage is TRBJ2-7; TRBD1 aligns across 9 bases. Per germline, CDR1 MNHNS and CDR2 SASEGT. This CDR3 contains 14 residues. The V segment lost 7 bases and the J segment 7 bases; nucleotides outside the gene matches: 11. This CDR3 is CASTPGQGLGEQYF. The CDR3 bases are TGTGCCAGCACTCCGGGACAGGGCCTTGGGGAGCAGTACTTC.

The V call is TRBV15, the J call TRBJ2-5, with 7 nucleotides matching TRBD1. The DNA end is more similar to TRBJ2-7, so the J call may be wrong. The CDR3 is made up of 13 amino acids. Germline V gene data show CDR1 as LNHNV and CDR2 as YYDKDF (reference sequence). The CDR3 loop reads CATSTTTGLEQYF. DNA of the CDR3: TGTGCCACCAGCACGACGACAGGGCTCGAGCAGTACTTC.

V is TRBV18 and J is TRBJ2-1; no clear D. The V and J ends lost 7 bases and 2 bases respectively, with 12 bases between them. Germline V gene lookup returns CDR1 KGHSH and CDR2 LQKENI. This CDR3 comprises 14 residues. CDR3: CASFQEPTYNEQFF. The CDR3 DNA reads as TGTGCCAGCTTCCAAGAGCCTACCTACAATGAGCAGTTCTTC.

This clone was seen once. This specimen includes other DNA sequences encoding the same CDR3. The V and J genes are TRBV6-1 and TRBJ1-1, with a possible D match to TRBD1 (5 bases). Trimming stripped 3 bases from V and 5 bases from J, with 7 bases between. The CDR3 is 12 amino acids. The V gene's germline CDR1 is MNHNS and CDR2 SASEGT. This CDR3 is CASSEQGTEAFF. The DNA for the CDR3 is TGTGCCAGCAGTGAGCAGGGAACTGAAGCTTTCTTT.

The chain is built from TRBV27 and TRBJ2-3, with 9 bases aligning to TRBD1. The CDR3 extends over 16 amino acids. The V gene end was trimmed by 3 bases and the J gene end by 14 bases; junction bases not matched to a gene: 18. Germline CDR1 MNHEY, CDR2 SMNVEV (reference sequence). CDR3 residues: CASSFLTGGGIGSPYF. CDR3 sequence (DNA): TGTGCCAGCAGTTTCCTCACAGGGGGCGGTATAGGCTCCCCGTATTTT.

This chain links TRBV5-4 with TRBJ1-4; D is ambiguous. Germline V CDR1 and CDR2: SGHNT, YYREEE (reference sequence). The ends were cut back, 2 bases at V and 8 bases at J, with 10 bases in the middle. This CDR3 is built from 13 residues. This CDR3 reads CASSFLPGEKLFF. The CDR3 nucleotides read TGTGCCAGCAGCTTTTTACCGGGGGAAAAACTGTTTTTT.

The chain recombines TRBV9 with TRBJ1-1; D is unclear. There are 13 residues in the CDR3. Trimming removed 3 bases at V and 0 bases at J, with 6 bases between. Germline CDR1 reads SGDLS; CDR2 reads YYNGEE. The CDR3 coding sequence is TGTGCCAGCAGCGCTCAGATGAACACTGAAGCTTTCTTT. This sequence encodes CASSAQMNTEAFF. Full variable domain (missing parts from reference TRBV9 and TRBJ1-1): DSGVTQTPKHLITATGQRVTLRCSPRSGDLSVYWYQQSLDQGLQFLIQYYNGEERAKGNILERFSAQQFPDLHSELNLSSLELGDSALYFCASSAQMNTEAFFGQGTRLTVV.

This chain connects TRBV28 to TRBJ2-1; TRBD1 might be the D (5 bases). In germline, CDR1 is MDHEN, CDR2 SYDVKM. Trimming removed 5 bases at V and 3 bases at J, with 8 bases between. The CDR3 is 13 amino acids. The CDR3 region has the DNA TGTGCCAGCAGTGCAGGGTTCTACAATGAGCAGTTCTTC. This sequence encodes CASSAGFYNEQFF.

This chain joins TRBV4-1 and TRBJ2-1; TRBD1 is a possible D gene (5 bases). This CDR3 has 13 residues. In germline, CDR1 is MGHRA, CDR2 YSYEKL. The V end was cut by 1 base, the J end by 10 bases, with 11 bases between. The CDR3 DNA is TGCGCCAGCAGCCAAGTAGGGGCTATCGAGCAGTTCTTC. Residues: CASSQVGAIEQFF.

The CDR3: CASGGAMNTEAFF. CDR3 in DNA: TGTGCCAGTGGTGGGGCTATGAACACTGAAGCTTTCTTT. J is TRBJ1-1 and V is TRBV19; the D gene is possibly TRBD1 (5 bases). Germline CDR1 reads LNHDA; CDR2 reads SQIVND (reference sequence). The CDR3 runs 13 residues. Trimming cost V 8 bases and J 0 bases, with 10 bases left between them.

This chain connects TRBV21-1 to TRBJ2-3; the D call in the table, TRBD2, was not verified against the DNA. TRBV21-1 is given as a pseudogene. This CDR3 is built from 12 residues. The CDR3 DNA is TGTGCCAGCGCCGGGGGCACAGATACGCAGTATTTT. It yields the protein CASAGGTDTQYF.

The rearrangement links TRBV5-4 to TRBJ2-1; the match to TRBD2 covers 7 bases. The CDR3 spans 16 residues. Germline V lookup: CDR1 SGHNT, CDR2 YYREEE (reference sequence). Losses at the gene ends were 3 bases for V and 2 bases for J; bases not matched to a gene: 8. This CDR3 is CASSSPVAGAYNEQFF. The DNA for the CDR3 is TGTGCCAGCAGCTCTCCTGTCGCGGGAGCCTACAATGAGCAGTTCTTC.

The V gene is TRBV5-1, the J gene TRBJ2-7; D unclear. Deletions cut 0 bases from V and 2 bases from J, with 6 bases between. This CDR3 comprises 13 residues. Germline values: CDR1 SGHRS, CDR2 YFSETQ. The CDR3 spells CASSLDTAYEQYF. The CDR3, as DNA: TGCGCCAGCAGCTTGGATACAGCCTACGAGCAGTACTTC.

The CDR3 loop is CSAEDRGSEQYF. The CDR3 nucleotides are TGCAGCGCCGAGGACAGGGGATCCGAGCAGTACTTC. This chain uses TRBV29-1 with TRBJ2-7, with TRBD1 matching 9 bases. The CDR3 spans 12 residues. Germline-derived CDR1 and CDR2 are SQVTM and ANQGSEA. Trimming cost V 7 bases and J 6 bases; bases outside gene matches: 7.

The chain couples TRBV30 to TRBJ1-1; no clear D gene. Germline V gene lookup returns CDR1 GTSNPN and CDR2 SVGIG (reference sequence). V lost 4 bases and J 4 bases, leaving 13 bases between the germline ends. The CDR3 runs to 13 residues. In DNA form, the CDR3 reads TGTGCCTGGACACCAAGTGGGAGCACTGAAGCTTTCTTT. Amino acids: CAWTPSGSTEAFF.

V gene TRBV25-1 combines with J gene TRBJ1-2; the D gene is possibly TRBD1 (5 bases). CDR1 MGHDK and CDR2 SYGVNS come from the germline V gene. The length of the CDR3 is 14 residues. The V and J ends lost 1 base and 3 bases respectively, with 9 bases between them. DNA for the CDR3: TGTGCCAGCAGTGAATTTGGGGACTACTATGGCTACACCTTC. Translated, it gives CASSEFGDYYGYTF.

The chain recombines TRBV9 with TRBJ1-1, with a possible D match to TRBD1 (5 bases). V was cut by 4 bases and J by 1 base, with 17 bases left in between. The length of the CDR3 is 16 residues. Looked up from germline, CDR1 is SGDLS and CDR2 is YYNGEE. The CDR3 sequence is CASSSRGGMGNTEAFF. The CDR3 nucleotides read TGTGCCAGCAGCTCCCGCGGGGGTATGGGGAACACTGAAGCTTTCTTT.

CDR3 region: CASSEGQAINEQFF. In nucleotides, the CDR3 is TGCGCCAGCAGCGAAGGACAGGCGATCAATGAGCAGTTCTTC. The chain couples TRBV5-1 to TRBJ2-1; 7 nucleotides align to TRBD1. Germline CDR1 reads SGHRS; CDR2 reads YFSETQ. J was trimmed by 6 bases and V by 4 bases; bases with no gene match: 7. The length of the CDR3 is 14 residues. Full variable domain (outside the CDR3, taken from reference TRBV5-1 and TRBJ2-1): KAGVTQTPRYLIKTRGQQVTLSCSPISGHRSVSWYQQTPGQGLQFLFEYFSETQRNKGNFPGRFSGRQFSNSRSEMNVSTLELGDSALYLCASSEGQAINEQFFGPGTRLTVL.

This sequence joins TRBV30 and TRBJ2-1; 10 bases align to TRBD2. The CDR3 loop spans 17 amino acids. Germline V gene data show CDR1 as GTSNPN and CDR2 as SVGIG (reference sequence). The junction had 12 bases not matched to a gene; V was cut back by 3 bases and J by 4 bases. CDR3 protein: CAWRERELAGRYNEQFF. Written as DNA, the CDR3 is TGTGCCTGGAGAGAAAGGGAACTAGCGGGGCGTTACAATGAGCAGTTCTTC. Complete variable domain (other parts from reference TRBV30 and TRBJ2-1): SQTIHQWPATLVQPVGSPLSLECTVEGTSNPNLYWYRQAAGRGLQLLFYSVGIGQISSEVPQNLSASRPQDRQFILSSKKLLLSDSGFYLCAWRERELAGRYNEQFFGPGTRLTVL.

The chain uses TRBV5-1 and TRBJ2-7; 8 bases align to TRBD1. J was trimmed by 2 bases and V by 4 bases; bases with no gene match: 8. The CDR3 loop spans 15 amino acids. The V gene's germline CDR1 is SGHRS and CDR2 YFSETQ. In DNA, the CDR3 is TGCGCCAGCAGCCCGACCGGGACAGGAGCCTACGAGCAGTACTTC. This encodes CASSPTGTGAYEQYF. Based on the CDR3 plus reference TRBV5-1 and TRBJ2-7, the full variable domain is KAGVTQTPRYLIKTRGQQVTLSCSPISGHRSVSWYQQTPGQGLQFLFEYFSETQRNKGNFPGRFSGRQFSNSRSEMNVSTLELGDSALYLCASSPTGTGAYEQYFGPGTRLTVT.